This paragraph reports one T cell receptor (beta chain). Its target is not known. The record originates from a study of human T cells and chemical hapten exposure. Turning to the study itself: Weekly administration of diphenylcyclopropenone to the scalp of patients continued throughout the approximately 24-week study. General observations from the study: Alopecia affecting every donor means their immune response may not match healthy people's. Significantly more large CDR3 similarity clusters were formed by expanded TCRs than by controls.

TCRdb reprocessed the RACE reads via MiXCR and lists one record per CDR3 protein. The repertoire holds over 95,000 distinct CDR3 sequences, under 15% seen once, with 2.1% in the top ten. Per germline, CDR1 MDHEN and CDR2 SYDVKM. CDR3 length: 13 residues. Trimming shortened V by 4 bases and J by 3 bases, and 10 bases separated the two germline ends. This sample's time point: patch test 1, 2 weeks after DPC sensitization. This sample's treatment: therapeutic diphenylcyclopropenone sensitization with weekly scalp DPC. Phlebotomy was performed prior to application of every patch test. The receptor was isolated from a woman aged 40-49 years with alopecia areata. Some clones in this sample may be carry-over from other donors' samples. This sequence joins TRBV28 and TRBJ2-7; possibly TRBD1 or TRBD2 for D (6 bases each). Sequenced here: whole blood, sampled in connection with sensitization to the hapten diphenylcyclopropenone (DPC). The CDR3 region is CASSSGGRYEQYF. The CDR3 DNA follows: TGTGCCAGCAGTTCCGGGGGCCGCTACGAGCAGTACTTC.